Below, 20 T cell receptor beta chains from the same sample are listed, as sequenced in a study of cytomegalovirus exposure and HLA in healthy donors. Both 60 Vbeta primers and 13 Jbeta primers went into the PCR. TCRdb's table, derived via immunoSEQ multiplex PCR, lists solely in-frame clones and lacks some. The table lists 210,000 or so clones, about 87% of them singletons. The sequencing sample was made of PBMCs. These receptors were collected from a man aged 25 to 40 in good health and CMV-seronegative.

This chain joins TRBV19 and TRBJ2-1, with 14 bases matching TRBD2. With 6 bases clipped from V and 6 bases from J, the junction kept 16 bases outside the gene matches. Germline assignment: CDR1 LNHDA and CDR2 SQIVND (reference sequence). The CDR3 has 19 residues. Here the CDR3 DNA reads TGTGCCAGTAGGCCCGAGGGACTAGCGGGAGAAGGGGGTTTCAATGAGCAGTTCTTC. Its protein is CASRPEGLAGEGGFNEQFF.

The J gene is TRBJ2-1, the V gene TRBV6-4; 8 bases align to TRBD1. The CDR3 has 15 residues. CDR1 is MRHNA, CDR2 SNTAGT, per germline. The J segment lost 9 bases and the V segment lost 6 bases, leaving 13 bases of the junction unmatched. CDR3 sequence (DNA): TGTGCCAGCAGCGCTTCGGCAGGGGGCTTCGGTGAGCAGTTCTTC. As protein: CASSASAGGFGEQFF.

CDR3 nucleotide sequence: TGTGCCAGCAGCTACCGGAGTAGCTATGGCTACACCTTC. Protein product: CASSYRSSYGYTF. The J gene is TRBJ1-2, the V gene TRBV4-2; no definite D call. The germline V and J ends were trimmed by 5 bases and 4 bases, with 11 bases remaining between them. The CDR3 loop spans 13 amino acids. The germline V gene has CDR1 LGHNA and CDR2 YNFKEQ.

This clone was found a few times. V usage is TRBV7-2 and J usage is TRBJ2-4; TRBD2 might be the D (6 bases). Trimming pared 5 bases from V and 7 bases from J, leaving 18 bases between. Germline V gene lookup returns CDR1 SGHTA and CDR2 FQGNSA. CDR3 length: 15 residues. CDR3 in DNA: TGTGCCAGCAGCATTACTCGGGACTTATGGAACATTCAGTACTTC. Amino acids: CASSITRDLWNIQYF.

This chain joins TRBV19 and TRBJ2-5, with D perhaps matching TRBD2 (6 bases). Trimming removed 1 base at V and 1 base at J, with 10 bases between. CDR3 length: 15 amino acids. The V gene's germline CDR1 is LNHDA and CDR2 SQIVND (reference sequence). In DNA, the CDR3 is TGTGCCAGTAGTATAGGCGGGACGCTCCAAGAGACCCAGTACTTC. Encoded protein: CASSIGGTLQETQYF.

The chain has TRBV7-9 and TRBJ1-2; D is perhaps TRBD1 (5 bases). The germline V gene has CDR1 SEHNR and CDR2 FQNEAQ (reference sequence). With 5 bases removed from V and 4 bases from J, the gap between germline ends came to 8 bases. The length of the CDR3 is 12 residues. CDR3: CASSETVYGYTF. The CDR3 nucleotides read TGTGCCAGCAGCGAGACAGTCTATGGCTACACCTTC.

The CDR3, as DNA: TGCAGCGTTGAAGAGGAGGGAAGACCCTACGAGCAGTACTTC. It translates to CSVEEEGRPYEQYF. This rearrangement joins TRBV29-1 to TRBJ2-7, with D possibly TRBD2 on 6 matching bases. Germline CDR1 and CDR2: SQVTM and ANQGSEA. The CDR3 spans 14 residues. Trimming removed 0 bases from V and 2 bases from J, with 11 bases in between.

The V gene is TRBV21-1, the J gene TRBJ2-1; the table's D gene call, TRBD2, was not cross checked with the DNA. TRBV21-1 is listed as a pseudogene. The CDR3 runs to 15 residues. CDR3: CASDWRGGSYNEQFF. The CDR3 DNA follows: TGTGCCAGCGATTGGCGGGGAGGCTCCTACAATGAGCAGTTCTTC.

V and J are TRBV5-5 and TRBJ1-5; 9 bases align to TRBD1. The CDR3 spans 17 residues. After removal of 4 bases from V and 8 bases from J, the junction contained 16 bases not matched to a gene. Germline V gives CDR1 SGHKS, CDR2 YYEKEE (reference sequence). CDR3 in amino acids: CASSIAPGQGGFEPQHF. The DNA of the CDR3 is TGTGCCAGCAGCATAGCACCGGGACAGGGAGGTTTTGAGCCCCAGCATTTT.

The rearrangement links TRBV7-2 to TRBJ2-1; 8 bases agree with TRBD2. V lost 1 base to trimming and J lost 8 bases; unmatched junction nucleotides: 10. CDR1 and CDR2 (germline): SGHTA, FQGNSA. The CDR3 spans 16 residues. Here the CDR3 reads CASSLEMPGGADEQFF. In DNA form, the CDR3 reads TGTGCCAGCAGCTTAGAGATGCCGGGGGGGGCAGATGAGCAGTTCTTC.

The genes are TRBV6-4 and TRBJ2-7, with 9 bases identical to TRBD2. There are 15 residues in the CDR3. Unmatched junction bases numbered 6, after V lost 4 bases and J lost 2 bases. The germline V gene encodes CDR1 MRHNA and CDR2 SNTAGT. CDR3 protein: CASSVNSGGAYEQYF. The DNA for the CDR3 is TGTGCCAGCAGTGTCAATAGCGGGGGCGCCTACGAGCAGTACTTC.

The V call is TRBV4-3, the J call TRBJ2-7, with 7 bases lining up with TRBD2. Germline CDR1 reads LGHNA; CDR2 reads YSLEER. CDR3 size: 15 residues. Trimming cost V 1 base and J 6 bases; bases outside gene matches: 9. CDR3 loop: CASSQVAQWGGEQYF. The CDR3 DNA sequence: TGCGCCAGCAGCCAAGTAGCCCAGTGGGGGGGCGAGCAGTACTTC.

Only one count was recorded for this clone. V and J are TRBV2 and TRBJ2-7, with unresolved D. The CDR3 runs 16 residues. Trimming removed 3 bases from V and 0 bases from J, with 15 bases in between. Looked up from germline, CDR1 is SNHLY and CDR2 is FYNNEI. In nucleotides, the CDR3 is TGTGCCAGCAGTGAGGCTAGAACTACAAGCTCCTACGAGCAGTACTTC. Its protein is CASSEARTTSSYEQYF.

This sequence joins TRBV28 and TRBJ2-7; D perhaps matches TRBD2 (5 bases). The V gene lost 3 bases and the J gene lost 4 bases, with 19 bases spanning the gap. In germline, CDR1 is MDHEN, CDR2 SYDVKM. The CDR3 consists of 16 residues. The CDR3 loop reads CASSLPSGPPGYEQYF. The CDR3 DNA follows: TGTGCCAGCAGTTTGCCGAGCGGCCCCCCGGGGTACGAGCAGTACTTC.

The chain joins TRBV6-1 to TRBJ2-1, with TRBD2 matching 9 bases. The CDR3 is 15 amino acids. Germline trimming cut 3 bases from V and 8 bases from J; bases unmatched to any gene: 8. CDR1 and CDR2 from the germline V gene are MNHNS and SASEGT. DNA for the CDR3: TGTGCCAGCAGTGAGCGGGAGGGCCGTTGGTATGAGCAGTTCTTC. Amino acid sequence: CASSEREGRWYEQFF.

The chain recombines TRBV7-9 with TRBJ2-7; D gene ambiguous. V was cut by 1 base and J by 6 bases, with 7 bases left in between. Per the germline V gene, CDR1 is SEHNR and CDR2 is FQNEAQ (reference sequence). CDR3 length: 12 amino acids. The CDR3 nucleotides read TGTGCCAGCAGCTTAGTCGTGTCCGAGCAGTACTTC. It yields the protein CASSLVVSEQYF.

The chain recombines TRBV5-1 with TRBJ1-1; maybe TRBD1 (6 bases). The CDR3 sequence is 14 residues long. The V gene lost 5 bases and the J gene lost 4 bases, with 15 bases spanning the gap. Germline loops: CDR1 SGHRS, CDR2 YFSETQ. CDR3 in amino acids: CASSPYRVATEAFF. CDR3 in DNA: TGCGCCAGCAGTCCTTACAGGGTGGCCACTGAAGCTTTCTTT.

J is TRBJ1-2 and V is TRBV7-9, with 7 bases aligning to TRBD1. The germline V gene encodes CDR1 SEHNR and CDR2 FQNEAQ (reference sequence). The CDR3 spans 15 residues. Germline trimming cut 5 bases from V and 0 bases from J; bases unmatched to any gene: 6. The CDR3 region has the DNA TGTGCCAGCAGCCTAGGGACAGAAGCTAACTATGGCTACACCTTC. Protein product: CASSLGTEANYGYTF.

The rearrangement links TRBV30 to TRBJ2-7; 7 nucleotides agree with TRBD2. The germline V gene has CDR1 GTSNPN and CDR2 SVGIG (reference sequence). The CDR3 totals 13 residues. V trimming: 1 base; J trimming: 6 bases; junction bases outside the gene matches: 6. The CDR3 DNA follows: TGTGCCTGGAGTGCGGGGGAGGGTCGCGAGCAGTACTTC. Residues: CAWSAGEGREQYF.

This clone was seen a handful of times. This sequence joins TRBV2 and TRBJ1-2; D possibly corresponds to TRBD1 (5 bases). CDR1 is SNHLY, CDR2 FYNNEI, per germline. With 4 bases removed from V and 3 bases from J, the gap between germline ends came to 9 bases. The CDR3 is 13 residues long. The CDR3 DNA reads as TGTGCCAGCAGTGTTGGGGGGGACTATGGCTACACCTTC. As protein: CASSVGGDYGYTF. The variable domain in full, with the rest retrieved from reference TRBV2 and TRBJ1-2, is EPEVTQTPSHQVTQMGQEVILRCVPISNHLYFYWYRQILGQKVEFLVSFYNNEISEKSEIFDDQFSVERPDGSNFTLKIRSTKLEDSAMYFCASSVGGDYGYTFGSGTRLTVV.